This T cell receptor beta chain derives from a study of blood T cell repertoires in COVID-19. Overall study context: From T cells, B-cell-depleted T cells, or PBMCs came the material, which was cDNA or gDNA.

Trimming took 2 bases from V and 6 from J, leaving 11 bases between them. The CDR3 is 13 residues long. Germline assignment: CDR1 SGHVS and CDR2 FNYEAQ. As handled by the study authors: Using reference gene primer amplification, nucleated cell counts were estimated. The protocol was immunoSEQ multiplex PCR, while the TCRdb copy is restricted to in-frame clones and leaves out a portion. V and J calls and clone size are copied from that table; D and trimming were computed from the DNA. Seen here are around 130,000 clones, roughly 75% observed once, and the top ten hold 16%. The V call is TRBV7-6, the J call TRBJ2-7, with D perhaps matching TRBD2 (5 bases). The source material was peripheral blood. The TCR was taken from a man between 60 and 70 years old with active or convalescent COVID-19. CDR3 sequence reads: CASSLLGGGEQYF. CDR3 nucleotide sequence: TGTGCCAGCAGCTTACTCGGAGGAGGCGAGCAGTACTTC.